These T cell receptor beta chains were read from a single sample in a study of OX40 agonist ivuxolimab in advanced cancers. TCRdb keeps only in-frame clones here, not all; method: immunoSEQ multiplex PCR. The data hold fewer than 70,000 clones, with approximately 90% observed a single time. This specimen was CD4+ or CD8+ T cells sorted from blood, taken in a trial of the OX40 agonist ivuxolimab. The source of these receptors is an adult with an advanced solid tumor such as melanoma, head and neck, liver or kidney cancer. Each CDR3 is given with its conserved first and last residue. D genes are given only for firm matches. For some rows the clone size is stated as once, few or many, or as a class when expanded; others skip it.

.	TRBV19	TRBJ1-4	.	TGTGCCAGTAGTCTCCGGGGGCTGTCTAATGAAAAACTGTTTTTT	CASSLRGLSNEKLFF
once	TRBV10-2	TRBJ1-1	TRBD1	TGCGCCAGCAGTGGACAGGGGGGTACTGAAGCTTTCTTT	CASSGQGGTEAFF
.	TRBV21-1	TRBJ2-1	.	TGTGCCAGAAATAGCGGGGGGCGAAATGAGCAGTTCTTC	CARNSGGRNEQFF
.	TRBV7-9	TRBJ2-7	.	TGTGCCAGCAGCCCCCGGGAGGGGGCGTACGAGCAGTACTTC	CASSPREGAYEQYF
.	TRBV6-6	TRBJ2-5	.	TGTGCCAGCAGGTTTACGCGGGAGACCCAGTACTTC	CASRFTRETQYF
.	TRBV5-1	TRBJ2-2	TRBD2	TGCGCCAGCAGGTGGAATAGCGGGATCACCGGGGAGCTGTTTTTT	CASRWNSGITGELFF
.	TRBV5-4	TRBJ2-2	TRBD2	TGTGCCAGCAGCCTCAGAACTAGCGGGGGGAACACCGGGGAGCTGTTTTTT	CASSLRTSGGNTGELFF
once	TRBV5-4	TRBJ1-1	.	TGTGCCAGCAGCGCCCTGGGGGGTGGTGACACTGAAGCTTTCTTT	CASSALGGGDTEAFF
.	TRBV5-1	TRBJ1-5	.	TGCGCCAGCAGAATAGGGCCGGCGAGCAATCAGCCCCAGCATTTT	CASRIGPASNQPQHF
once	TRBV6-5	TRBJ2-7	TRBD1	TGTGCCAGCAGAAGAGGGGGCGCCTACGAGCAGTACTTC	CASRRGGAYEQYF
.	TRBV11-2	TRBJ2-7	TRBD1	TGTGCCAGCAATGGACAGGAGGCCGAGCAGTACTTC	CASNGQEAEQYF
.	TRBV30	TRBJ2-7	.	TGTGCCTGGAGCTACTCCTACGAGCAGTACTTC	CAWSYSYEQYF
.	TRBV6-5	TRBJ2-1	.	TGTGCCAGCAGTTACTCGGCGGGGGCTTCCACTAATGAGCAGTTCTTC	CASSYSAGASTNEQFF
.	TRBV6-5	TRBJ1-6	.	TGTGCCAGCAGTTCCCGTAACAGGGACTCACCCCTCCACTTT	CASSSRNRDSPLHF
.	TRBV7-9	TRBJ2-5	.	TGTGCCAGCAACCTAGGGGGTTCGCAAGAGACCCAGTACTTC	CASNLGGSQETQYF
.	TRBV11-2	TRBJ2-5	TRBD2	TGTGCCAGCAGCCGGGACTATCAAGAGAGGCCCCAGTACTTC	CASSRDYQERPQYF
.	TRBV7-8	TRBJ1-6	.	TGTGCCAGCAGCTTAGAAGACGGTGCCTATAATTCACCCCTCCACTTT	CASSLEDGAYNSPLHF
.	TRBV27	TRBJ2-6	.	TGTGCCAGCAGTTTTGAGGGGTACGGGGCCAACGTCCTGACTTTC	CASSFEGYGANVLTF
.	TRBV6-1	TRBJ1-3	.	TGTGCCAGCAGAAGGGGGTCAAACGGAAACACCATATATTTT	CASRRGSNGNTIYF
.	TRBV7-2	TRBJ1-2	TRBD1	TGTGCCAGCAGCTTACCGGGCCGACAGGGGGTAGGCTACACCTTC	CASSLPGRQGVGYTF
.	TRBV30	TRBJ1-6	TRBD1	TGTGCCTGGAACGCAGGGGGTAGTTCACCCCTCCACTTT	CAWNAGGSSPLHF
.	TRBV15	TRBJ1-5	.	TGTGCCACCAGCAGAGATGGGAGCGAAGATCAGCCCCAGCATTTT	CATSRDGSEDQPQHF
.	TRBV20-1	TRBJ2-5	.	TGCAGTGCTAGGGCGCGGGAGACCCAGTACTTC	CSARARETQYF
.	TRBV4-1	TRBJ2-5	.	TGCGCCAGCAGCCAGTCCCCTTGGGAGACCCAGTACTTC	CASSQSPWETQYF
.	TRBV5-1	TRBJ2-5	TRBD2	TGCGCCAGCAGCGGGGCCGGGACTAGATTAGAGACCCAGTACTTC	CASSGAGTRLETQYF
.	TRBV7-9	TRBJ1-2	.	TGTGCCAGCAGCTTAACCGAGCAACCTAACTATGGCTACACCTTC	CASSLTEQPNYGYTF
.	TRBV2	TRBJ2-1	TRBD2	TGTGCCGGAACCGGGACTAGCGGGGGGGCCAATGAGCAGTTCTTC	CAGTGTSGGANEQFF
once	TRBV6-5	TRBJ2-5	.	TGTGCCAGCAGTCACACTACCAGGGGTGAGACCCAGTACTTC	CASSHTTRGETQYF
.	TRBV6-1	TRBJ1-3	.	TGTGCCAGCAGAATGGACAGAAACTCTGGAAACACCATATATTTT	CASRMDRNSGNTIYF
.	TRBV5-4	TRBJ1-1	.	TGTGCCAGCAGCTTACAGGAAAAGAACACTGAAGCTTTCTTT	CASSLQEKNTEAFF
.	TRBV5-1	TRBJ1-2	.	TGCGCCAGCAGCCCCGGAGGCAATTCTAACTATGGCTACACCTTC	CASSPGGNSNYGYTF
.	TRBV6-5	TRBJ1-1	.	TGTGCCAGCACCAGTCCGGGGGGGGTGAACACTGAAGCTTTCTTT	CASTSPGGVNTEAFF
.	TRBV30	TRBJ1-2	.	TGTGCCTGGGGACCCAGTAACTATGGCTACACCTTC	CAWGPSNYGYTF
.	TRBV5-6	TRBJ2-5	.	TGTGCCAGCAGCTCATATGAGACCCAGTACTTC	CASSSYETQYF
.	TRBV5-1	TRBJ2-3	.	TGCGCCAGCAGCTTAGGGGCCAGACAACAGACAGATACGCAGTATTTT	CASSLGARQQTDTQYF
.	TRBV10-3	TRBJ2-1	.	TGTGCCATCAGTGAGTCACGTGGGCGCAAGTACAATGAGCAGTTCTTC	CAISESRGRKYNEQFF
.	TRBV6-1	TRBJ1-5	.	TGTGCCAGCAGCCCCGGGCAGCCCCAGCATTTT	CASSPGQPQHF
.	TRBV6-5	TRBJ1-2	.	TGTGCCAGCAGACGCGGACAGTCCTATGGCTACACCTTC	CASRRGQSYGYTF
.	TRBV5-4	TRBJ2-5	.	TGTGCCAGCAGCTTGGAAGGGTTGAAGACCCAGTACTTC	CASSLEGLKTQYF
few	TRBV6-5	TRBJ1-1	.	TGTGCCAGCAGTGACTGGGGAACTGAAGCTTTCTTT	CASSDWGTEAFF
.	TRBV5-1	TRBJ1-2	TRBD1	TGCGCCAGCAGCTTGCCGCCGGGACAGGGGGGCGGCTACACCTTC	CASSLPPGQGGGYTF
.	TRBV29-1	TRBJ2-3	TRBD1	TGCAGCGTCCGGACAGGGGGCGATACGCAGTATTTT	CSVRTGGDTQYF
.	TRBV13	TRBJ2-2	.	TGTGCCAGCAGCTTAAAGCCAGGGTTAAACACCGGGGAGCTGTTTTTT	CASSLKPGLNTGELFF
few	TRBV30	TRBJ1-6	.	TGTGCCTGGAGCCCAAGGAATTCACCCCTCCACTTT	CAWSPRNSPLHF